The clone carrying this T cell receptor beta chain was detected only a few times. This CDR3 is built from 14 residues. Trimming cost V 3 bases and J 7 bases; bases outside gene matches: 8. Germline V gene sequence: CDR1 SGHRS, CDR2 YFSETQ. This specimen comes from a study of technical replicates of blood from a handful of donors. The table came from immunoSEQ multiplex PCR; TCRdb's copy has only in-frame clones and leaves some out. The table records approximately 76,000 clones, around 90% of them present only once. The sequenced sample was T cells isolated from PBMCs. The receptor comes from a human donor in good health. The V call is TRBV5-1, the J call TRBJ1-2; TRBD1 aligns across 8 bases. The CDR3 region has the DNA TGCGCCAGCAGCTCCGACAGGGGACAAGGTGGCTACACCTTC. It translates to CASSSDRGQGGYTF.